Reported below is one TCR beta chain. Its antigen is not identified. CDR3 size: 19 residues. Trimming cost V 5 bases and J 0 bases; bases outside gene matches: 13. Germline loops: CDR1 SEHNR, CDR2 FQNEAQ (reference sequence). The data were taken from a study of T cell repertoires in cytomegalovirus infection. For the study at large: Shared public TCR beta signatures pointed to both CMV infection and a matching HLA type.

TCRdb processed the reads anew with MiXCR; each CDR3 protein has one entry. The sample lists about 98,000 distinct CDR3 sequences, more than 15% seen once, with around 8.5% in the top ten. The study, taken as a whole, reports: Adding up the frequency of public TCR beta families identified people who carried CMV plus the relevant HLA. Dominant in the ex vivo response were TCR beta clonotypes restricted by HLA-C and specific for CMV.

The TCR comes from a human donor in good health (CMV status not recorded). Some clones in this sample may be carry-over from other donors' samples. Sequencing was carried out using PBMCs. The rearrangement links TRBV7-9 to TRBJ1-3; 10 bases line up with TRBD1. The CDR3 DNA reads TGTGCCAGCAGCCCACGAAGGACAGGGGGAAAATTCTCTGGAAACACCATATATTTT. Translated: CASSPRRTGGKFSGNTIYF.